This TCR beta chain was captured by sequencing in a study of blood T cell repertoires in COVID-19. On the study more broadly: COVID-19 samples, acute and convalescent, were from the United States, Italy and Spain. Sources were T cells, B-cell-depleted T cells, or PBMCs; the material itself was cDNA or gDNA.

Original methodology: Estimated nucleated cell counts came from reference gene primer amplification. Generated by immunoSEQ multiplex PCR, the TCRdb table keeps only in-frame clones and is missing some. The V and J calls and clone size were taken over from that table, and D and trimming were inferred from the DNA. The table records around 83,000 clones, approximately 90% of them present only once. CDR1 MNHEY and CDR2 SVGAGI come from the germline V gene. Deletions cut 6 bases from V and 1 base from J, with 13 bases between. This CDR3 region has 15 residues. Input material: peripheral blood. The TCR comes from a man aged 65 to 79 with active or convalescent COVID-19. This chain joins TRBV6-5 and TRBJ1-5; tentative D call: TRBD1 (6 bases). In DNA form, the CDR3 reads TGTGCCAGCAGCCGGACAGTGACGAGCAATCAGCCCCAGCATTTT. It specifies CASSRTVTSNQPQHF.